One and the same sample provided the 5 T cell receptor beta chains below, sequenced in a study of cytomegalovirus exposure and HLA in healthy donors. 13 Jbeta primers and 60 Vbeta primers were used for the PCR. Sequencing used immunoSEQ multiplex PCR; TCRdb keeps in-frame clones, though not all of them. The table lists 95,000 to 150,000 clones, around 73% of them singletons. Sequenced: PBMCs. These receptors originate from a woman in her forties in good health and CMV-seropositive.

V usage is TRBV7-9 and J usage is TRBJ2-7, with a tentative D call TRBD1 (7 bases). CDR3 length: 13 amino acids. Germline lookup yields CDR1 SEHNR and CDR2 FQNEAQ (reference sequence). V lost 5 bases, J lost 5 bases, and 13 bases lay in between. DNA for the CDR3: TGTGCCAGCAGCACCGACAGGGAGGACGAGCAGTACTTC. This codes for CASSTDREDEQYF.

Points on this clone: Other DNA sequences in the sample encode the same CDR3. This chain joins TRBV2 and TRBJ1-6; D unresolved. The CDR3 loop spans 14 amino acids. V was trimmed by 2 bases and J by 10 bases, leaving 12 bases between them. The V gene's germline CDR1 is SNHLY and CDR2 FYNNEI. In nucleotides, the CDR3 is TGTGCCAGCAGTGAAATAGCCAGCGGATCACCCCTCCACTTT. Its protein is CASSEIASGSPLHF.

This chain connects TRBV6-6 to TRBJ1-1, with D perhaps matching TRBD1 (5 bases). CDR3 length: 13 residues. Germline loops: CDR1 MNHNY, CDR2 SVGAGI (reference sequence). Trimming removed 5 bases from V and 1 base from J, with 8 bases in between. The CDR3 sequence: CASSRQRNTEAFF. The CDR3 DNA reads as TGTGCCAGCAGTAGACAGAGGAACACTGAAGCTTTCTTT.

The rearrangement uses TRBV7-9 and TRBJ2-1; the D gene is possibly TRBD2 (7 bases). Germline V gene lookup returns CDR1 SEHNR and CDR2 FQNEAQ (reference sequence). The CDR3 has 15 amino acids. Deletions cut 5 bases from V and 7 bases from J, with 18 bases between. This CDR3 reads CASSPKGGAFNEQFF. CDR3 DNA sequence: TGTGCCAGCAGCCCTAAGGGGGGGGCCTTTAATGAGCAGTTCTTC.

V is TRBV29-1 and J is TRBJ2-3; 11 bases are a match to TRBD2. This CDR3 has 15 amino acids. V shed 6 bases and J 2 bases; nucleotides not matched to a gene: 7. Germline V gene data show CDR1 as SQVTM and CDR2 as ANQGSEA. CDR3 in amino acids: CSVETSGSYTDTQYF. CDR3 nucleotide sequence: TGCAGCGTGGAAACTAGCGGGAGTTACACAGATACGCAGTATTTT.